The 23 T cell receptor beta chains below come from one sample, sequenced in a study of T cell clonality in common variable immunodeficiency. Sequenced by immunoSEQ multiplex PCR; TCRdb stores in-frame clones only, minus some. Reported are approximately 81,000 clones, none seen only once; the ten largest carry 0.75% to 1%. The sample comprised peripheral blood mononuclear cells. These receptors came from a person between 18 and 69 years old in good health.

This clone has a count of ten or more. Read data end 3 residues before the CDR3 end; the end is taken from the germline J gene. The chain has TRBV19 and TRBJ2-7, with D perhaps matching TRBD1 (5 bases). V lost 1 base and J lost 0, with 10 bases in between. The CDR3 runs to 15 residues. CDR1 and CDR2 from the germline V gene are LNHDA and SQIVND (reference sequence). The part of the CDR3 DNA that was read is TGTGCCAGTAGTATAGCCGACAGACCCTCCTACGAG. The encoded protein is CASSIADRPSYE. The whole CDR3 protein is CASSIADRPSYEQYF.

This clone was picked up a small number of times. The CDR3 extends 3 residues past the end of the read, so its final part is completed from the germline J gene. The sample holds other DNA sequences that translate to the same CDR3. The chain carries TRBV18 and TRBJ2-1; the D gene is possibly TRBD2 (5 bases). CDR3 length: 16 residues. CDR1 is KGHSH and CDR2 is LQKENI in the germline V gene. The V end lost 6 bases, the J end lost 4 bases, and 19 bases lay between the germline ends. The CDR3 region is CASSPPLARQYNEQFF. The sequenced CDR3 bases are TGTGCCAGCTCCCCCCCGCTAGCTCGGCAATACAATGAG.

Worth noting for this clone: The DNA ends 3 residues before the CDR3 does, and the rest of the CDR3 is filled in from the germline J gene. This chain uses TRBV30 with TRBJ1-1, with unresolved D. Trimming cost V 2 bases and J 4 bases, with 8 bases left between them. CDR1 is GTSNPN, CDR2 SVGIG, per germline (reference sequence). CDR3 length: 12 amino acids. The CDR3 region is CAWSRSSTEAFF. The sequenced CDR3 bases are TGTGCCTGGAGTAGGTCTAGCACTGAA.

Details on this clone: The read terminates 3 residues ahead of where the CDR3 ends, so the germline J gene completes it. The V call is TRBV6-1, the J call TRBJ1-5, with TRBD1 matching 7 bases. The V segment lost 5 bases and the J segment 4 bases; nucleotides outside the gene matches: 11. CDR3 length equals 16 residues. The germline V gene encodes CDR1 MNHNS and CDR2 SASEGT. The DNA read from the CDR3 is TGTGCCAGCAGTAAAGTTAAGGGGGCTGGGAATCAGCCC. Translation gives CASSKVKGAGNQP. The entire CDR3 protein reads CASSKVKGAGNQPQHF.

This clone was detected many times. Read sequence stops 3 residues before the CDR3 end, and the germline J gene provides the missing end. This chain connects TRBV28 to TRBJ2-7; TRBD2 agrees at 8 bases. Germline CDR1 is MDHEN and CDR2 is SYDVKM. This CDR3 is built from 15 residues. Trimming cost V 7 bases and J 3 bases; bases outside gene matches: 11. The part of the CDR3 DNA that was read is TGTGCCAGCACCTCTCCCGGGGGGGGGAGCTACGAG. It specifies CASTSPGGGSYE. The whole CDR3 protein reads CASTSPGGGSYEQYF.

This clone has at least ten counts. The read terminates 3 residues before the CDR3 end, so the remaining end is supplied by the germline J gene. The rearrangement joins TRBV20-1 to TRBJ2-1, with TRBD2 matching over 13 bases. This CDR3 has 17 amino acids. The ends lost 4 bases at V and 0 bases at J; junction bases unmatched: 6. Looked up from germline, CDR1 is DFQATT and CDR2 is SNEGSKA (reference sequence). The CDR3 protein is CSAKTSGGIPSYNEQFF. CDR3 bases read: TGCAGTGCTAAGACTAGCGGGGGGATTCCCTCCTACAATGAG.

This clone has at least ten counts. Coverage ceases 3 residues before the CDR3 finishes, and the germline J gene fills in the end. V usage is TRBV19 and J usage is TRBJ2-3; 7 bases align to TRBD1. V lost 6 bases to trimming and J lost 6 bases; unmatched junction nucleotides: 3. Germline V gives CDR1 LNHDA, CDR2 SQIVND (reference sequence). CDR3 size: 12 residues. CDR3 bases read: TGTGCCAGTAGGACAGGGTCGGATACG. This gives the protein CASRTGSDT. In full, the CDR3 is CASRTGSDTQYF. Full variable domain (missing parts from reference TRBV19 and TRBJ2-3): DGGITQSPKYLFRKEGQNVTLSCEQNLNHDAMYWYRQDPGQGLRLIYYSQIVNDFQKGDIAEGYSVSREKKESFPLTVTSAQKNPTAFYLCASRTGSDTQYFGPGTRLTVL.

This clone was observed at least ten times. The read ends 3 residues before the CDR3 terminus; that terminus is restored from the germline J gene. The rearrangement joins TRBV5-1 to TRBJ2-1, with D unclear. V lost 4 bases, J lost 2 bases, and 16 bases lay in between. This CDR3 comprises 16 residues. In germline, CDR1 is SGHRS, CDR2 YFSETQ. The covered CDR3 bases are TGCGCCAGCAGCCCCAGCGAAACCGCCGCCTACAATGAG. Residues: CASSPSETAAYNE. The full CDR3 protein reads CASSPSETAAYNEQFF.

Ten or more counts support this clone. The read is 3 residues too short to cover the CDR3 end, so that end is filled in from the germline J gene. This chain links TRBV6-2 or TRBV6-3 with TRBJ1-5; 8 bases map to TRBD1. The germline CDR1 and CDR2 sequences are MNHEY and SVGEGT. CDR3 length: 13 amino acids. The trim removed 6 bases at V and 4 bases at J, leaving 2 bases unmatched. The CDR3: CASSRTGNQPQHF. The covered CDR3 bases are TGTGCCAGCAGCCGGACAGGGAATCAGCCC.

This clone was found many times. The CDR3 end is not reached by the read, which stops 3 residues before it; the germline J gene fills it in. V gene TRBV9 combines with J gene TRBJ2-4; 10 bases align to TRBD1. Trimming at V came to 2 bases and at J to 6 bases, leaving 8 bases not matched to a gene. Germline V gene sequence: CDR1 SGDLS, CDR2 YYNGEE. The CDR3 has 16 residues. The CDR3 is CASSVGPRTGGNIQYF. The sequenced CDR3 bases are TGTGCCAGCAGCGTCGGACCCCGGACAGGGGGAAACATT.

This clone was observed at least ten times. The read ends 3 residues before the CDR3 terminus; that terminus is restored from the germline J gene. This chain uses TRBV11-3 with TRBJ2-1; possibly TRBD1 for D (8 bases). The V gene's germline CDR1 is SGHNT and CDR2 YENEEA. V lost 3 bases, J lost 5 bases, and 14 bases lay in between. This CDR3 spans 15 amino acids. CDR3 DNA (partial): TGTGCCAGCAGCTTTAACAGGGGGGGTAACAATGAG. It specifies CASSFNRGGNNE. The complete CDR3 reads CASSFNRGGNNEQFF.

This clone occurred many times. Here the CDR3 reads CASSSSGGADTQYF. The sequenced CDR3 bases are TGTGCCAGTAGTAGCTCCGGGGGAGCTGATACG. The chain joins TRBV19 to TRBJ2-3, with D possibly being TRBD2 (6 bases). The CDR3 goes on 3 residues after the read ends, and that part is filled in from the germline J gene. This CDR3 is 14 amino acids long. In germline, CDR1 is LNHDA, CDR2 SQIVND (reference sequence). Trimming cost V 4 bases and J 6 bases, with 14 bases left between them. Supplemented by reference TRBV19 and TRBJ2-3, the full variable domain reads DGGITQSPKYLFRKEGQNVTLSCEQNLNHDAMYWYRQDPGQGLRLIYYSQIVNDFQKGDIAEGYSVSREKKESFPLTVTSAQKNPTAFYLCASSSSGGADTQYFGPGTRLTVL.

This clone was picked up many times. The CDR3 end falls 3 residues outside the read, so it is completed with the germline J gene. V usage is TRBV19 and J usage is TRBJ2-7, with 10 positions matching TRBD2. This CDR3 spans 14 amino acids. V lost 5 bases, J lost 3 bases, and 4 bases stayed unmatched. CDR1 LNHDA and CDR2 SQIVND come from the germline V gene (reference sequence). Partial CDR3 DNA: TGTGCCAGTAGTTCGGGACTAGCGCTCTACGAG. Encoded protein: CASSSGLALYE. From start to end, the CDR3 is CASSSGLALYEQYF.

This clone came up many times. The read terminates 3 residues before the CDR3 end, so the remaining end is supplied by the germline J gene. The rearrangement joins TRBV10-1 to TRBJ1-2, with D unresolved. There are 13 residues in the CDR3. Germline V CDR1 and CDR2: WNHNN, SYGVQD (reference sequence). This CDR3 is CASSEVKGGGYTF. CDR3 DNA (partial): TGCGCCAGCAGTGAGGTCAAAGGCGGGGGC.

This clone was recorded many times. The read ends 3 residues shy of where the CDR3 ends; the end is completed using the germline J gene. J is TRBJ2-7 and V is TRBV28, with 7 bases that match TRBD2. Germline values: CDR1 MDHEN, CDR2 SYDVKM. J was trimmed by 2 bases and V by 3 bases; bases with no gene match: 7. The CDR3 covers 15 residues. Incomplete CDR3 DNA: TGTGCCAGCAGTTTGATCCAGAGCGGGGCCTACGAG. It encodes CASSLIQSGAYE. The complete CDR3 protein is CASSLIQSGAYEQYF. Full variable domain (missing parts from reference TRBV28 and TRBJ2-7): DVKVTQSSRYLVKRTGEKVFLECVQDMDHENMFWYRQDPGLGLRLIYFSYDVKMKEKGDIPEGYSVSREKKERFSLILESASTNQTSMYLCASSLIQSGAYEQYFGPGTRLTVT.

This clone was detected ten times or more. The DNA ends 3 residues before the CDR3 does, and the rest of the CDR3 is filled in from the germline J gene. The chain links TRBV5-1 to TRBJ2-1; D unclear. The CDR3 contains 15 residues. Germline values: CDR1 SGHRS, CDR2 YFSETQ. V gave up 0 bases and J gave up 0 bases, with 7 bases separating them. The CDR3 reads CASSLEQSSYNEQFF. CDR3 DNA (partial): TGCGCCAGCAGCTTGGAACAGAGCTCCTACAATGAG.

This clone has a count of ten or more. The CDR3 is CSARLLTGADSPLHF. CDR3 DNA, as far as it was read: TGCAGTGCTAGACTACTAACAGGGGCTGATTCACCC. The chain has TRBV20-1 and TRBJ1-6; the match to TRBD1 covers 7 bases. Read coverage stops 3 residues before the CDR3 terminus; the germline J gene supplies the remainder. The trim removed 2 bases at V and 8 bases at J, leaving 9 bases unmatched. The CDR3 spans 15 residues. Germline V gives CDR1 DFQATT, CDR2 SNEGSKA (reference sequence).

This clone has a count of ten or more. Coverage ceases 3 residues before the CDR3 finishes, and the germline J gene fills in the end. This sequence joins TRBV5-1 and TRBJ1-3; 8 bases are a match to TRBD1. This CDR3 has 16 residues. V shed 4 bases and J 4 bases; nucleotides not matched to a gene: 10. Germline V lookup: CDR1 SGHRS, CDR2 YFSETQ. CDR3 bases read: TGCGCCAGCAGCGCGAACTGGGACAGGCCGGGAAACACC. Protein product: CASSANWDRPGNT. The complete CDR3 reads CASSANWDRPGNTIYF.

This clone has ten or more counts. The CDR3 region is CSVTTSGRETQYF. The sequenced CDR3 bases are TGCAGTGTAACGACTAGCGGGAGAGAGACC. V and J are TRBV20-1 and TRBJ2-5, with TRBD2 identical over 12 bases. The CDR3 end is not reached by the read, which stops 3 residues before it; the germline J gene fills it in. The CDR3 contains 13 residues. The V segment lost 7 bases and the J segment 4 bases; nucleotides outside the gene matches: 4. The germline CDR1 and CDR2 sequences are DFQATT and SNEGSKA (reference sequence).

This clone appeared many times. With the read ending 3 residues before the CDR3 end, the germline J gene is used to fill in that end. The rearrangement uses TRBV5-1 and TRBJ2-3, with 8 bases matching TRBD2. V lost 1 base, J lost 1 base, and 5 bases stayed unmatched. This CDR3 comprises 16 residues. Germline V lookup: CDR1 SGHRS, CDR2 YFSETQ. The CDR3 loop is CASSLYTSGRTDTQYF. Incomplete CDR3 DNA: TGCGCCAGCAGCTTGTACACTAGCGGTCGCACAGATACG.

This clone was seen ten or more times. The read gets to within 3 residues of the CDR3 end, and the germline J gene fills in the rest. The J gene is TRBJ2-7, the V gene TRBV7-6; D perhaps matches TRBD2 (6 bases). The CDR3 runs to 15 residues. V was clipped by 0 bases and J by 3 bases, with 12 bases between them. Germline V gene sequence: CDR1 SGHVS, CDR2 FNYEAQ. The CDR3 bases that were read are TGTGCCAGCAGCTTAGCGGAGGGGAAGAACTACGAG. It is translated as CASSLAEGKNYE. The entire CDR3 protein reads CASSLAEGKNYEQYF.

This clone was observed at least ten times. Coverage ceases 3 residues before the CDR3 finishes, and the germline J gene fills in the end. The genes are TRBV19 and TRBJ2-1; D unresolved. The V gene's germline CDR1 is LNHDA and CDR2 SQIVND (reference sequence). V was shortened by 3 bases and J by 7 bases, with 10 bases between the two germline ends. The CDR3 covers 13 residues. The CDR3 loop is CASSIQTGNEQFF. Incomplete CDR3 DNA: TGTGCCAGTAGTATTCAGACTGGGAATGAG.

This clone was observed many times. Coverage ceases 3 residues before the CDR3 finishes, and the germline J gene fills in the end. The V call is TRBV6-2 or TRBV6-3, the J call TRBJ2-6; D perhaps matches TRBD2 (6 bases). There are 15 residues in the CDR3. V lost 4 bases and J lost 1, with 8 bases in between. Germline-derived CDR1 and CDR2 are MNHEY and SVGEGT. The part of the CDR3 DNA that was read is TGTGCCAGCAGTTCCGGGACTTCTGGGGCCAACGTC. Protein sequence: CASSSGTSGANV. The whole CDR3 protein reads CASSSGTSGANVLTF.